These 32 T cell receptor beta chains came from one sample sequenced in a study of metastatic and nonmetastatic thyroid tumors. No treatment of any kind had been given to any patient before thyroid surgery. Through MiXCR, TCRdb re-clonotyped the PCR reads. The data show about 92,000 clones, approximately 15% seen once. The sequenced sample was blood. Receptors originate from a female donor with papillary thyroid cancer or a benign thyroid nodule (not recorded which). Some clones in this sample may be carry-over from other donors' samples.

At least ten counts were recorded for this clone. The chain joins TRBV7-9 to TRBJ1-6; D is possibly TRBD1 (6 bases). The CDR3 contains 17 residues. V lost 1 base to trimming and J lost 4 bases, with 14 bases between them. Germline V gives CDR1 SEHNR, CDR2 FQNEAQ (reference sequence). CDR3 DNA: TGTGCCAGCAGCTTAGTGCGGGGGGCGGGTTATAATTCACCCCTCCACTTT. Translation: CASSLVRGAGYNSPLHF.

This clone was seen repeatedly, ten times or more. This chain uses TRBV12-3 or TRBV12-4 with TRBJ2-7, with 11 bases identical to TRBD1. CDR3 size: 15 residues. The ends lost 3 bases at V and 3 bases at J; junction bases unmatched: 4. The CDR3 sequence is CASSLAGTGGYEQYF. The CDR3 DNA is TGTGCCAGCAGTTTGGCCGGGACAGGGGGCTACGAGCAGTACTTC.

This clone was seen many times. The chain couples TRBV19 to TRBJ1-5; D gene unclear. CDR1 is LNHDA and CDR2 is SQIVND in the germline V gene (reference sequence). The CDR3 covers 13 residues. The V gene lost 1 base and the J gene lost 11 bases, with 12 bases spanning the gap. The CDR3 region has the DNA TGTGCCAGTAGTATAGGGCTAGATCCGGCCCAGCATTTT. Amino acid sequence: CASSIGLDPAQHF.

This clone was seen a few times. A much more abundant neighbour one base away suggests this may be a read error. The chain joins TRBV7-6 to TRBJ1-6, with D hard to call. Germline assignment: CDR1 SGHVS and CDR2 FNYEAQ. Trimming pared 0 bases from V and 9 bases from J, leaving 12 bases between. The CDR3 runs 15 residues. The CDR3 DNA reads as TGTGCCAGCAGCTTAGCGTCGATTGAGGGTTCACCCCTCCACTTT. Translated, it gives CASSLASIEGSPLHF.

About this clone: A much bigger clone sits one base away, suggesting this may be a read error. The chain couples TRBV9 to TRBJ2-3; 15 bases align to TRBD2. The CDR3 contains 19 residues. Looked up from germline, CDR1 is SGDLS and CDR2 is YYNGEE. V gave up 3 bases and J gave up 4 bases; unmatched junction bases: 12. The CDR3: CASSDGPGLAGGKADTQYF. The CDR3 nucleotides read TGTGCCAGCAGCGATGGGCCGGGACTAGCGGGGGGTAAGGCAGATACGCAGTATTTT.

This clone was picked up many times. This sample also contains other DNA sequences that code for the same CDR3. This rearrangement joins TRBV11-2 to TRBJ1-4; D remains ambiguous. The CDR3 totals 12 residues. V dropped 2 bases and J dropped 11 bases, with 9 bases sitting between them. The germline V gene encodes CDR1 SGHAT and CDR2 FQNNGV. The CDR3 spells CASSLSRGKLFF. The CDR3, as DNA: TGTGCCAGCAGCTTATCGCGAGGCAAACTGTTTTTT.

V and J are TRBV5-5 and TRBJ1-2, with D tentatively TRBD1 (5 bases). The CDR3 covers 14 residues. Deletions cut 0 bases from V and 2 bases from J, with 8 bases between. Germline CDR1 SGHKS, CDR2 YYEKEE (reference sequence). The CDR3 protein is CASSLDRINYGYTF. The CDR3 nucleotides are TGTGCCAGCAGCTTGGACAGGATAAACTATGGCTACACCTTC. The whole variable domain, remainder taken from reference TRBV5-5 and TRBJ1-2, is DAGVTQSPTHLIKTRGQQVTLRCSPISGHKSVSWYQQVLGQGPQFIFQYYEKEERGRGNFPDRFSARQFPNYSSELNVNALLLGDSALYLCASSLDRINYGYTFGSGTRLTVV.

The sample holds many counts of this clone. The CDR3 nucleotides read TGTGCCAGCAGCCAAGAAGCGTTGGAGGGGGGCACTGAAGCTTTCTTT. It yields the protein CASSQEALEGGTEAFF. The rearrangement joins TRBV3-1 to TRBJ1-1; the D gene is possibly TRBD1 (6 bases). V gave up 0 bases and J gave up 4 bases, with 15 bases separating them. Germline V gives CDR1 LGHDT, CDR2 YNNKEL (reference sequence). The CDR3 loop spans 16 amino acids.

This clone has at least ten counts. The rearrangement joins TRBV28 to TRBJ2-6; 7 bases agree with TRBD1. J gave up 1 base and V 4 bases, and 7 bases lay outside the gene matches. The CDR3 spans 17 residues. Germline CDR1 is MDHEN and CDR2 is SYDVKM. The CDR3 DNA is TGTGCCAGCAGTTCATCAAGACAGGGTTCTGGGGCCAACGTCCTGACTTTC. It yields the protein CASSSSRQGSGANVLTF.

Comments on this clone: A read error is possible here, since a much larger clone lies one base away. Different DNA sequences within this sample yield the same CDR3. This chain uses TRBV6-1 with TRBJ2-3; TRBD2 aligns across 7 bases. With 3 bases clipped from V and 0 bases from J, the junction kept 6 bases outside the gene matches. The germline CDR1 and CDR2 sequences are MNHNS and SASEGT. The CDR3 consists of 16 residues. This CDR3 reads CASSEASGLSTDTQYF. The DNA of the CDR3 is TGTGCCAGCAGTGAGGCTAGCGGTTTGAGCACAGATACGCAGTATTTT.

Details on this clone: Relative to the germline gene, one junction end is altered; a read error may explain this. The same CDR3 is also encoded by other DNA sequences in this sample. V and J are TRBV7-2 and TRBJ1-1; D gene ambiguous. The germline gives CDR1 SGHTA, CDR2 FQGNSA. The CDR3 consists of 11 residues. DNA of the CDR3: TGCGCCAGCAGCAGAGATTCGGAGGCTGTCTTT. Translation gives CASSRDSEAVF.

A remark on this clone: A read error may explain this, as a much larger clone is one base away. The CDR3 region has the DNA TGCGCCAGAAGCCAAGATGTCGGCGGGGAGCTGTTTTTT. Encoded protein: CARSQDVGGELFF. The chain joins TRBV4-1 to TRBJ2-2, with D uncertain. CDR3 length equals 13 residues. Germline CDR1 is MGHRA and CDR2 is YSYEKL.

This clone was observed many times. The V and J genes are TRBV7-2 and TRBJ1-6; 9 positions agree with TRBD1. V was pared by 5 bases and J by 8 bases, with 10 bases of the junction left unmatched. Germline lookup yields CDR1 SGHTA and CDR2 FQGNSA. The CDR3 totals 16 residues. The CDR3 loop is CASSTKPGTGYSPLHF. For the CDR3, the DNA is TGTGCCAGCAGCACCAAACCCGGGACAGGGTATTCACCCCTCCACTTT. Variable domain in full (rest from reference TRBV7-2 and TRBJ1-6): GAGVSQSPSNKVTEKGKDVELRCDPISGHTALYWYRQSLGQGLEFLIYFQGNSAPDKSGLPSDRFSAERTGGSVSTLTIQRTQQEDSAVYLCASSTKPGTGYSPLHFGNGTRLTVT.

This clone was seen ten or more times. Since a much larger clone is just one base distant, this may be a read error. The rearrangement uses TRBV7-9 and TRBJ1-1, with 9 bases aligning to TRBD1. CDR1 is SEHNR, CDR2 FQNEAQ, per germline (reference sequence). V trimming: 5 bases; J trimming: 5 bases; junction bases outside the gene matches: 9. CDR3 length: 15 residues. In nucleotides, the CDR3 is TGTGCCAGCAGCACGGCCGGGACAGGGAGTACTGAAGCTTTCTTT. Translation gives CASSTAGTGSTEAFF. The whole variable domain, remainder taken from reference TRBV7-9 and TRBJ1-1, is DTGVSQNPRHKITKRGQNVTFRCDPISEHNRLYWYRQTLGQGPEFLTYFQNEAQLEKSRLLSDRFSAERPKGSFSTLEIQRTEQGDSAMYLCASSTAGTGSTEAFFGQGTRLTVV.

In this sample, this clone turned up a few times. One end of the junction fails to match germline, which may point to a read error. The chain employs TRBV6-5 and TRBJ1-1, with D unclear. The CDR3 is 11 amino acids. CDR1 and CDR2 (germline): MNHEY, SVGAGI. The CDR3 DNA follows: TGTGCCAGCATTTACTCGGCTGAAGCTTTCTTT. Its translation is CASIYSAEAFF.

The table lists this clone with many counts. CDR3 nucleotide sequence: TGTGCCTGGAAAGAACAGGAACACTCCTACGAGCAGTACTTC. Residues: CAWKEQEHSYEQYF. This chain joins TRBV30 and TRBJ2-7, with a possible D match to TRBD1 (5 bases). CDR1 GTSNPN and CDR2 SVGIG come from the germline V gene (reference sequence). Trimming pared 4 bases from V and 0 bases from J, leaving 13 bases between. The CDR3 extends over 14 amino acids. The full variable domain, rest sourced from reference TRBV30 and TRBJ2-7, is SQTIHQWPATLVQPVGSPLSLECTVEGTSNPNLYWYRQAAGRGLQLLFYSVGIGQISSEVPQNLSASRPQDRQFILSSKKLLLSDSGFYLCAWKEQEHSYEQYFGPGTRLTVT.

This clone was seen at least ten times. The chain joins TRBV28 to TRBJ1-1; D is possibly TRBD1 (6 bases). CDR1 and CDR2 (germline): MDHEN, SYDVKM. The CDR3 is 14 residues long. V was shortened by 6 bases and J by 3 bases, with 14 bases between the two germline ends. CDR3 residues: CASSPTGLDTEAFF. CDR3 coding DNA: TGTGCCAGCAGCCCAACAGGGCTAGACACTGAAGCTTTCTTT.

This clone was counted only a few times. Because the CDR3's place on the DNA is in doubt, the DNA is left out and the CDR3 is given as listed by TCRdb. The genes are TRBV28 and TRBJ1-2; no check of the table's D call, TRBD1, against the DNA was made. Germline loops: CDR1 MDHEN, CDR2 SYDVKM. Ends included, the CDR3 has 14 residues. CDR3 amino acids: CATSPQWGQGAGTF.

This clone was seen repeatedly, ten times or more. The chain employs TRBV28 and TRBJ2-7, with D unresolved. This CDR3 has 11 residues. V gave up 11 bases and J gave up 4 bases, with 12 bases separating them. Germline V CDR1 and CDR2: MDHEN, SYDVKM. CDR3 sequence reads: CAVADLYEQYF. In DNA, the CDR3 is TGTGCCGTGGCGGATTTATACGAGCAGTACTTC.

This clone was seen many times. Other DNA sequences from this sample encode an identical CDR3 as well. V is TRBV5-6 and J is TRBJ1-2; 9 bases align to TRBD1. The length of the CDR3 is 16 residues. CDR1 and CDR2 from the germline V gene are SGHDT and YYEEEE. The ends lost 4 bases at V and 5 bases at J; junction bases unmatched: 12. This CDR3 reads CASSPGTGSGSYGYTF. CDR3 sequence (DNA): TGTGCCAGCAGCCCCGGGACAGGGTCGGGTTCTTATGGCTACACCTTC.

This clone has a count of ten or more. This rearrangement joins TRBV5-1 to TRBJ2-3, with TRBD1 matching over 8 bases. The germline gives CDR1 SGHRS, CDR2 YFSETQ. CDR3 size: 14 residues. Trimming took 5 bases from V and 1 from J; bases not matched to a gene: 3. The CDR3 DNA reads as TGCGCCAGCAGTATACAGGGGGGCACAGATACGCAGTATTTT. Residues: CASSIQGGTDTQYF.

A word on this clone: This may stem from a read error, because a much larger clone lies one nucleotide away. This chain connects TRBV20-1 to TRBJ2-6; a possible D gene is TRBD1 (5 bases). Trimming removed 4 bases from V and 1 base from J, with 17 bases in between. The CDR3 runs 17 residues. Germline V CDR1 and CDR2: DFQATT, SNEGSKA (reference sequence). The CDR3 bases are TGCAGTGCTAAGGTTCTGGCAGGGTCATCTGGGGCCAACGTCCTGACTTTC. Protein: CSAKVLAGSSGANVLTF.

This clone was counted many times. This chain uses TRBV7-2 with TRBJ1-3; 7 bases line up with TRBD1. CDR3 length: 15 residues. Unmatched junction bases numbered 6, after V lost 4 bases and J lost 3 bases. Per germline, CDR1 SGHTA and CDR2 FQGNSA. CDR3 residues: CASSSYRGHGNTIYF. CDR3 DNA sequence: TGTGCCAGCAGCTCCTACAGGGGACATGGAAACACCATATATTTT.

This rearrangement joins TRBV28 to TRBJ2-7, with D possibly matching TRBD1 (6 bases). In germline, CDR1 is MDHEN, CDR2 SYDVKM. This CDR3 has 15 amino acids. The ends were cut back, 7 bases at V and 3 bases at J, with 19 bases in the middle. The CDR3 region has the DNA TGTGCCAGCATTTCGCACAGGGCACCCCACTACGAGCAGTACTTC. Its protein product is CASISHRAPHYEQYF.

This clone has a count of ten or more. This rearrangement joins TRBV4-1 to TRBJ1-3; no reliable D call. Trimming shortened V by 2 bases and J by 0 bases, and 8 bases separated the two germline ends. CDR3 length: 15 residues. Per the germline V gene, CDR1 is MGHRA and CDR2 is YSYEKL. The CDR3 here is CASSQIGRSGNTIYF. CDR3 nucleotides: TGCGCCAGCAGCCAAATTGGCCGCTCTGGAAACACCATATATTTT.

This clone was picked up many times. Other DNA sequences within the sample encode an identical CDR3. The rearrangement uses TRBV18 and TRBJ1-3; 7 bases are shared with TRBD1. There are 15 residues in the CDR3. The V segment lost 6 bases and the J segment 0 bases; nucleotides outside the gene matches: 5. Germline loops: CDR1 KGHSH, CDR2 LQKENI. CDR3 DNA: TGTGCCAGCTCTCCTAGGGGGCTCTCTGGAAACACCATATATTTT. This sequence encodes CASSPRGLSGNTIYF.

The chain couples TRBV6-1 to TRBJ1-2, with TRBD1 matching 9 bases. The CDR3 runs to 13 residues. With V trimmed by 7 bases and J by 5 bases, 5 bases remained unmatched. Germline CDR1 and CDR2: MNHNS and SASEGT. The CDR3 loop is CASNRQGGYGYTF. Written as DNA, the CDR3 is TGTGCCAGCAACCGACAGGGGGGATATGGCTACACCTTC.

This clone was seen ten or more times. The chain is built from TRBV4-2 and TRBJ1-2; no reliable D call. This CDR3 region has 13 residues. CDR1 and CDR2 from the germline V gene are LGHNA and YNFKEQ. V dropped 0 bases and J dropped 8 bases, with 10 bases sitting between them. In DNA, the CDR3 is TGTGCCAGCAGCCAAGATCCGCTGTACGGCTACACCTTC. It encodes CASSQDPLYGYTF.

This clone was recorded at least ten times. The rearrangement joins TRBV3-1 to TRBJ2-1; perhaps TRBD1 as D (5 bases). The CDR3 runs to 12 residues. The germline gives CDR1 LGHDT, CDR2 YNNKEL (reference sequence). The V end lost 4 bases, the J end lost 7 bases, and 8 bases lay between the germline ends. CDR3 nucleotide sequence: TGTGCCAGCAGCCCGCAGGGAAATGAGCAGTTCTTC. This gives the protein CASSPQGNEQFF.

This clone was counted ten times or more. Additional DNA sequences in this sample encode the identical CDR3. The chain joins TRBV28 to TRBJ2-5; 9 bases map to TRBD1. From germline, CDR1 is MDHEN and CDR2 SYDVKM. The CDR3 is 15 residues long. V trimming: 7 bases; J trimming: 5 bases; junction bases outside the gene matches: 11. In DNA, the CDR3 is TGTGCCAGCACCCTCGACAGGGGGGGGGGGGAGACCCAGTACTTC. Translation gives CASTLDRGGGETQYF.

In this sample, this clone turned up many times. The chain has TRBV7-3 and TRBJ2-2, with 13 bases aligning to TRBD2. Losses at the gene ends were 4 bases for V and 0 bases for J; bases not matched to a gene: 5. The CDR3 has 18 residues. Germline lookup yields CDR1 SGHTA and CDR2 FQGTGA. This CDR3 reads CASSSRLAGGPNTGELFF. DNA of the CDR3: TGTGCCAGCAGCTCCCGACTAGCGGGGGGCCCGAACACCGGGGAGCTGTTTTTT.

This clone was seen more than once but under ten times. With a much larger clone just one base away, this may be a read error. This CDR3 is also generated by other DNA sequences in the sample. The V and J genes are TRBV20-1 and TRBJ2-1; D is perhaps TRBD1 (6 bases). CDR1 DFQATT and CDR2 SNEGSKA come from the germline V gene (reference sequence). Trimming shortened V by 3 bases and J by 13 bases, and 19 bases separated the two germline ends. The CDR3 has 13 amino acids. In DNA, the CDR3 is TGCAGTGCTAGGGACATCTTACAGGGTGAACAGTTCTTC. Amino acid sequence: CSARDILQGEQFF.